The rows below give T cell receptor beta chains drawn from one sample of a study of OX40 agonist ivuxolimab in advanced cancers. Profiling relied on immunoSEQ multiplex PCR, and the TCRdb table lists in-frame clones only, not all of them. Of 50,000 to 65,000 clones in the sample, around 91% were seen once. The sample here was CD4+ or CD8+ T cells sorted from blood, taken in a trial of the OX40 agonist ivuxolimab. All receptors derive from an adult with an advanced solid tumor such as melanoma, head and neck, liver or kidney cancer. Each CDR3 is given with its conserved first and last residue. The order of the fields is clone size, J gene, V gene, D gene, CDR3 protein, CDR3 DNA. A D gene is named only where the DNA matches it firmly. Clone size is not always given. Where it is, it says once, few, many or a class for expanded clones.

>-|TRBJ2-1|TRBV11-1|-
CASSLQDISYNEQFF
TGTGCCAGCAGCTTACAGGACATCTCCTACAATGAGCAGTTCTTC
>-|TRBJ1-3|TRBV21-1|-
CASSKWGDSGNTIYF
TGTGCCAGCAGCAAATGGGGGGATTCTGGAAACACCATATATTTT
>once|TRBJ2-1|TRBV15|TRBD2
CATSTTSGGAYNEQFF
TGTGCCACCAGCACCACTAGCGGAGGGGCCTACAATGAGCAGTTCTTC
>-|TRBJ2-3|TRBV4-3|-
CASSQHYRRTLTRVDTQYF
TGCGCCAGCAGCCAACACTATCGCCGGACATTAACCAGGGTTGATACGCAGTATTTT
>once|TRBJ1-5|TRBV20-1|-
CSNASYQPQHF
TGCAGTAACGCCTCCTATCAGCCCCAGCATTTT
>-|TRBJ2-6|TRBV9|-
CASSVNPAPGANVLTF
TGTGCCAGCAGCGTAAACCCCGCCCCTGGGGCCAACGTCCTGACTTTC
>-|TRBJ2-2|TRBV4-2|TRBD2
CASSQDLVGLAGRGGELFF
TGTGCCAGCAGCCAAGACTTGGTCGGACTAGCGGGGAGGGGCGGGGAGCTGTTTTTT
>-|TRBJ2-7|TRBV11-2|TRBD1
CASSFGTGDYEQYF
TGTGCCAGCAGCTTTGGGACAGGGGACTACGAGCAGTACTTC
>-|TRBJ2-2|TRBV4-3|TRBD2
CASSQFSGSNPGELFF
TGCGCCAGCAGCCAATTTAGCGGGAGTAACCCCGGGGAGCTGTTTTTT
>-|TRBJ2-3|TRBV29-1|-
CSVGGVIDTSTDTQYF
TGCAGCGTGGGCGGAGTAATAGACACTAGCACAGATACGCAGTATTTT
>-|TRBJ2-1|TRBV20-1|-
CSAGTSNEQFF
TGCAGTGCAGGGACAAGTAATGAGCAGTTCTTC
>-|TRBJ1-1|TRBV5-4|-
CASSRGPNEMNTEAFF
TGTGCCAGCAGTCGGGGACCAAACGAAATGAACACTGAAGCTTTCTTT
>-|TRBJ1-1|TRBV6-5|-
CASSYSDSERNTEAFF
TGTGCCAGCAGTTACTCGGACAGTGAAAGGAACACTGAAGCTTTCTTT
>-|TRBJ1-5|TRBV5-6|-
CASSLGAAFSNQPQHF
TGTGCCAGCAGCTTGGGGGCAGCCTTTAGCAATCAGCCCCAGCATTTT
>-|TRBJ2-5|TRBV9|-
CASSPTLQGFQETQYF
TGTGCCAGCAGCCCCACGCTACAGGGATTCCAAGAGACCCAGTACTTC
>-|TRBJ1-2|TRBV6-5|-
CASSSPLDPTIF
TGTGCCAGCAGTTCCCCCTTGGACCCTACTATCTTC
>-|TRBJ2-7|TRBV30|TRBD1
CAWWGQGLRRSYEQYF
TGTGCCTGGTGGGGACAGGGGTTAAGGAGGAGCTACGAGCAGTACTTC
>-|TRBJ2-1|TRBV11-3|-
CASSLVYRNNEQFF
TGTGCCAGCAGCTTAGTGTACCGGAACAATGAGCAGTTCTTC
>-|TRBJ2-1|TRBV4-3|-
CASSQDHGHPIYNEQFF
TGCGCCAGCAGCCAAGACCATGGACATCCCATCTACAATGAGCAGTTCTTC
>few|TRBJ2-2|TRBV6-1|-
CASSSAGERELFF
TGTGCCAGCAGTTCAGCCGGGGAACGGGAGCTGTTTTTT
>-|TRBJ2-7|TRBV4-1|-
CASSQGTANSYEQYF
TGCGCCAGCAGCCAGGGGACGGCAAACTCCTACGAGCAGTACTTC
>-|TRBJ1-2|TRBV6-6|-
CASSYSVQANYGYTF
TGTGCCAGCAGTTACTCGGTTCAGGCTAACTATGGCTACACCTTC
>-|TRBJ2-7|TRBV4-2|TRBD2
CASSQDWLAGPYEQYF
TGTGCCAGCAGCCAAGATTGGCTAGCGGGACCCTACGAGCAGTACTTC
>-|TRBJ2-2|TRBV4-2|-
CASSQGTGELFF
TGTGCCAGCAGCCAAGGAACCGGGGAGCTGTTTTTT
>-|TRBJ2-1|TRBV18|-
CASSPRDSQNEQFF
TGTGCCAGCTCACCTCGGGACTCCCAAAATGAGCAGTTCTTC
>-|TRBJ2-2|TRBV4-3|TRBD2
CASSQDLSGAWDTGELFF
TGCGCCAGCAGCCAAGATCTGAGCGGGGCGTGGGACACCGGGGAGCTGTTTTTT
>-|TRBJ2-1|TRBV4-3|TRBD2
CASSQVSGLADHNEQFF
TGCGCCAGCAGCCAAGTTTCCGGGCTAGCGGATCACAATGAGCAGTTCTTC
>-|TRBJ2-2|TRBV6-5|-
CASSHGSQVGELFF
TGTGCCAGCAGCCACGGGTCGCAAGTAGGGGAGCTGTTTTTT
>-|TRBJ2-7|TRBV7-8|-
CASSVNWGYEQYF
TGTGCCAGCAGCGTAAACTGGGGCTACGAGCAGTACTTC
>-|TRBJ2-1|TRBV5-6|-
CASSLHMVNEQFF
TGTGCCAGCAGCTTACACATGGTCAATGAGCAGTTCTTC
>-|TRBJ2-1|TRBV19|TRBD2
CASKTSGIPNEQFF
TGTGCCAGTAAGACTAGCGGGATTCCCAATGAGCAGTTCTTC
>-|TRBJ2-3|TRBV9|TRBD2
CASSGERVGTSAPDTQYF
TGTGCCAGCAGCGGAGAAAGAGTGGGGACTAGCGCTCCAGATACGCAGTATTTT
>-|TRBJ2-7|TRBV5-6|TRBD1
CASSLAHIGQASYEQYF
TGTGCCAGCAGCTTGGCGCATATCGGACAGGCGTCCTACGAGCAGTACTTC
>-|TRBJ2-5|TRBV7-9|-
CASNKYGPQETQYF
TGTGCCAGCAACAAATACGGGCCCCAAGAGACCCAGTACTTC
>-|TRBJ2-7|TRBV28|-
CASSLWAGPREQYF
TGTGCCAGCAGTTTATGGGCAGGGCCGCGCGAGCAGTACTTC
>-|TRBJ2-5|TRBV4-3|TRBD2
CASSQDLSGLAGVQETQYF
TGCGCCAGCAGCCAAGATTTATCTGGACTAGCGGGTGTCCAAGAGACCCAGTACTTC
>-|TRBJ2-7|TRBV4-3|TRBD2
CASSQDGTSNDEQYF
TGCGCCAGCAGCCAAGATGGGACTAGTAACGACGAGCAGTACTTC
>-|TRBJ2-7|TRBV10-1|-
CASSEDLNEQYF
TGCGCCAGCAGTGAGGACTTGAACGAGCAGTACTTC
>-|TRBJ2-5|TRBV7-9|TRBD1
CATTSLGGTGTWGETQYF
TGTGCCACCACCTCGCTTGGCGGGACAGGAACATGGGGGGAGACCCAGTACTTC
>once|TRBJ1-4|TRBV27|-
CASSVRTGTTNEKLFF
TGTGCCAGCAGTGTACGGACCGGAACAACTAATGAAAAACTGTTTTTT
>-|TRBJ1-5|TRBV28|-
CASSLARGNQPQHF
TGTGCCAGCAGTTTAGCGAGGGGCAATCAGCCCCAGCATTTT
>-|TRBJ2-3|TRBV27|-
CASSFFGLATDTQYF
TGTGCCAGCAGTTTTTTCGGGCTAGCCACAGATACGCAGTATTTT
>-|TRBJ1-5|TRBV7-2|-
CASSLSGGLSQPQHF
TGTGCCAGCAGCTTGAGCGGGGGATTGAGTCAGCCCCAGCATTTT
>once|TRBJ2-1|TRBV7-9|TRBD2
CASSPGLAGGPSGEQFF
TGTGCCAGCAGCCCCGGACTAGCGGGAGGGCCAAGCGGTGAGCAGTTCTTC